One and the same sample provided the 7 T cell receptor beta chains below, sequenced in a study of regulatory T cells in long-lasting Graves disease (dated by TCRdb to the early 2020s). The receptor library was made with multiplex PCR. Sequencing instrument: Illumina HiSeq 4000. TCR beta libraries were built with iRepertoire HTBI primers and Arm-PCR amplification of CDR3 regions. TCRdb reanalyzed the raw reads on its own, using fastp at Q25 for trimming and MiXCR for clone calling, and kept in-frame beta chains. Identical CDR3 proteins give one entry, which carries the most common genes and DNA. The sample yields 550,000 or so distinct CDR3 sequences; more than 10% were counted once. Roughly 8.9% of the sample belongs to the ten largest clones. Explained via the paper, the time point label denotes: newly diagnosed GD, antithyroid drugs for less than 3 months. RNA was extracted from PBMCs in TRIzol for both TCR sequencing and RNA sequencing.

A further study also used this sample, focusing on T cells in Graves' hyperthyroidism and ophthalmopathy.

The sequencing used peripheral blood mononuclear cells (PBMCs), collected at new diagnosis, from a patient treated with antithyroid drugs. Receptors originate from a young woman with Graves disease. Donor details come from another sample of the same person, matched by shared clones.

This clonotype occurred many times. The gene calls are TRBV11-3 and TRBJ1-5; TRBD1 matches 10 bases. The CDR3 contains 18 residues. CDR1 SGHNT and CDR2 YENEEA come from the germline V gene. Trimming cost V 4 bases and J 1 base; bases outside gene matches: 10. The DNA for the CDR3 is TGTGCCAGCAGCTCCTGGGGACAGGGGAGGGTAAGCAATCAGCCCCAGCATTTT. Translation gives CASSSWGQGRVSNQPQHF.

This clonotype was detected many times. This chain's CDR3 is CACGRNYGYTF. Written as DNA, the CDR3 is TGTGCCTGTGGGAGGAACTATGGCTACACCTTC. The chain links TRBV30 to TRBJ1-2, with D uncertain. With 6 bases removed from V and 2 bases from J, the gap between germline ends came to 7 bases. The CDR3 extends over 11 amino acids. Germline CDR1 is GTSNPN and CDR2 is SVGIG (reference sequence).

At least ten counts were recorded for this clonotype. This rearrangement joins TRBV6-2 or TRBV6-3 to TRBJ2-1, with D perhaps TRBD2 (7 bases). Germline lookup yields CDR1 MNHEY and CDR2 SVGEGT. The V and J ends lost 4 bases and 1 base respectively, with 23 bases between them. CDR3 size: 19 residues. The CDR3 spells CASSSISRGGGQSYNEQFF. The CDR3 DNA sequence: TGTGCCAGCAGTTCCATATCGAGGGGGGGCGGACAGTCCTACAATGAGCAGTTCTTC.

Ten or more counts support this clonotype. V gene TRBV5-1 combines with J gene TRBJ2-5; 10 nucleotides agree with TRBD1. V was clipped by 0 bases and J by 2 bases; unmatched bases: 4. This CDR3 spans 16 amino acids. Germline values: CDR1 SGHRS, CDR2 YFSETQ. The CDR3 nucleotides are TGCGCCAGCAGCTTGGGGGGACAGGGGATACAAGAGACCCAGTACTTC. This encodes CASSLGGQGIQETQYF.

In its sample, this clonotype was seen many times. This chain connects TRBV3-1 to TRBJ1-4; possibly TRBD1 for D (6 bases). V dropped 2 bases and J dropped 10 bases, with 17 bases sitting between them. Germline V gene lookup returns CDR1 LGHDT and CDR2 YNNKEL (reference sequence). This CDR3 contains 15 residues. CDR3 DNA: TGTGCCAGCAGCCAACGAGGGGGGGAGGCCAGAAAACTGTTTTTT. Protein product: CASSQRGGEARKLFF.

This clonotype has just one count. The chain couples TRBV18 to TRBJ1-1; D is ambiguous. CDR1 KGHSH and CDR2 LQKENI come from the germline V gene. Trimming removed 3 bases at V and 8 bases at J, with 10 bases between. The length of the CDR3 is 12 residues. The CDR3 sequence: CASSPAVREAFF. Here the CDR3 DNA reads TGTGCCAGCTCACCTGCAGTAAGGGAAGCTTTCTTT.

This clonotype showed up many times. CDR3: CSVEGLDIYEQFF. CDR3 nucleotides: TGCAGCGTTGAGGGACTAGACATCTATGAGCAGTTCTTC. The rearrangement uses TRBV29-1 and TRBJ2-1; 8 bases are a match to TRBD2. V trimming: 3 bases; J trimming: 8 bases; junction bases outside the gene matches: 6. The CDR3 has 13 amino acids. Germline assignment: CDR1 SQVTM and CDR2 ANQGSEA.